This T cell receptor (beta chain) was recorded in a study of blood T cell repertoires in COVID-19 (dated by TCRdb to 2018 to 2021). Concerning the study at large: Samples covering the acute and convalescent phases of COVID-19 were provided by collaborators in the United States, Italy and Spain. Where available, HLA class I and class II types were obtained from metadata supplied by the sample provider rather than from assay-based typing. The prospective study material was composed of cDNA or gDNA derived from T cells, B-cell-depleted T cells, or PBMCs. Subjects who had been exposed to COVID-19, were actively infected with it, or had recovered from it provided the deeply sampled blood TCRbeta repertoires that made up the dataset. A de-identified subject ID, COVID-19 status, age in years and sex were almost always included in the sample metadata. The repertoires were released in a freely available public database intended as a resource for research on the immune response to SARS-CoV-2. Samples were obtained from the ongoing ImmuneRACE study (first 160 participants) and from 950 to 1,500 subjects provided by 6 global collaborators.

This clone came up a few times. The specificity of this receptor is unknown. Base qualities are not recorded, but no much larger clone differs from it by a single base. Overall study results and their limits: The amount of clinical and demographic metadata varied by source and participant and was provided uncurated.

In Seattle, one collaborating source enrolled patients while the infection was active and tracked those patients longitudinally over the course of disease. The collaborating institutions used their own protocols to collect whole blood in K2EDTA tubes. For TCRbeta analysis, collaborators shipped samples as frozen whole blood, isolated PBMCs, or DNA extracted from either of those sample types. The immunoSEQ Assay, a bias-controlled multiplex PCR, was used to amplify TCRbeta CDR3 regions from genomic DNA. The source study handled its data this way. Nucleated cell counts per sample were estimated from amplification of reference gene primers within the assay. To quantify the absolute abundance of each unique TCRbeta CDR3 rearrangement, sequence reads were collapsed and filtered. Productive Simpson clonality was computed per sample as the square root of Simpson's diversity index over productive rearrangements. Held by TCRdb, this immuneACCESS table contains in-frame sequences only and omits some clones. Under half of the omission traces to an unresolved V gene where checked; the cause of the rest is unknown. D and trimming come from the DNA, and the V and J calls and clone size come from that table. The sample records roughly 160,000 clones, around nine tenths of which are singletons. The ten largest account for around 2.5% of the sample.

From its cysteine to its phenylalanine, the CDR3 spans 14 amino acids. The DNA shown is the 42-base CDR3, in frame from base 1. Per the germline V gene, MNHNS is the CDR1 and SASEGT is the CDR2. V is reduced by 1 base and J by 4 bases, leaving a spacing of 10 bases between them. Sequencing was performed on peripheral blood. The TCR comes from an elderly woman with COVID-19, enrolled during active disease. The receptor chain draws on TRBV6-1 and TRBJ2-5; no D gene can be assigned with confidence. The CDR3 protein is CASSEEALAETQYF. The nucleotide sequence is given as TGTGCCAGCAGTGAAGAAGCATTAGCAGAGACCCAGTACTTC.